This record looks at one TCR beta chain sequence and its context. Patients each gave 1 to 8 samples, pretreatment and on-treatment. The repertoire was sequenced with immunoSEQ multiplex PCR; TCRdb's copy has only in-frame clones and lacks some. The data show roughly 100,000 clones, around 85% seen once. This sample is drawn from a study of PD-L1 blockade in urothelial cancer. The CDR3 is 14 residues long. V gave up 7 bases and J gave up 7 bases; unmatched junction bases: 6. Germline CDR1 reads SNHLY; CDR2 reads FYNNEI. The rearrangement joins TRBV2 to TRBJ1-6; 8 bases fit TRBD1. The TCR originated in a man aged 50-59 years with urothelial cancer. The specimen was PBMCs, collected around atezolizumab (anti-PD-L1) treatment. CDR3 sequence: CASMPGQENSPLHF. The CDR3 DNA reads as TGTGCCAGCATGCCGGGACAGGAGAATTCACCCCTCCACTTT.